What follows are 19 T cell receptor beta chains derived from one specimen sequenced in a study of shared clonotypes between healthy human individuals. TCRdb's copy holds only in-frame clones and misses some; the assay was immunoSEQ multiplex PCR. This sample has approximately 2,300,000 clones, with 80% to 95% found just once. The material sequenced was naive CD4+ T cells from PBMCs. Noted subset: CD45RA+ positively selected. These receptors were collected from a man between 18 and 35 years old in good health. Some clones in this sample may be carry-over from other donors' samples.

This chain links TRBV19 with TRBJ2-3; 11 bases match TRBD2. J was trimmed by 4 bases and V by 10 bases; bases with no gene match: 7. CDR1 and CDR2 (germline): LNHDA, SQIVND (reference sequence). This CDR3 is built from 14 residues. The CDR3 DNA reads TGTGCCATCAAACTAGCGGGAGAGGCAGATACGCAGTATTTT. It is translated as CAIKLAGEADTQYF.

V usage is TRBV28 and J usage is TRBJ2-3; tentative D call: TRBD1 (6 bases). The CDR3 covers 12 residues. Germline V CDR1 and CDR2: MDHEN, SYDVKM. Trimming took 8 bases from V and 5 from J, leaving 11 bases between them. DNA of the CDR3: TGTGCCAGCTCTGGGGACAAAGATACGCAGTATTTT. This codes for CASSGDKDTQYF.

V gene TRBV6-1 combines with J gene TRBJ1-1, with TRBD1 as a possible D gene (6 bases). Germline V lookup: CDR1 MNHNS, CDR2 SASEGT. V was cut by 6 bases and J by 0 bases, with 14 bases left in between. CDR3 length: 15 amino acids. The CDR3 protein is CASSRPGAMNTEAFF. The CDR3 bases are TGTGCCAGCAGCCGCCCAGGGGCTATGAACACTGAAGCTTTCTTT.

The chain carries TRBV7-2 and TRBJ1-5, with D unresolved. This CDR3 has 13 amino acids. Germline CDR1 reads SGHTA; CDR2 reads FQGNSA. Between the trimmed V and J ends, which lost 3 bases and 0 bases, there was a span of 3 bases. As DNA, the CDR3 is TGTGCCAGCAGCTTCAATAGCAATCAGCCCCAGCATTTT. The encoded protein is CASSFNSNQPQHF.

The V call is TRBV10-1, the J call TRBJ2-3; D is unresolved. The CDR3 is made up of 13 amino acids. V gave up 3 bases and J gave up 2 bases, with 6 bases separating them. Germline V lookup: CDR1 WNHNN, CDR2 SYGVQD (reference sequence). The DNA of the CDR3 is TGCGCCAGCAGTGACAGGATCACAGATACGCAGTATTTT. Translated: CASSDRITDTQYF.

The genes are TRBV5-6 and TRBJ2-6; 9 bases line up with TRBD1. CDR3 length: 16 amino acids. After removal of 0 bases from V and 8 bases from J, the junction contained 6 bases not matched to a gene. Germline CDR1 and CDR2: SGHDT and YYEEEE. The CDR3 reads CASSLAGGTGTNVLTF. DNA of the CDR3: TGTGCCAGCAGCTTGGCCGGGGGGACAGGGACCAACGTCCTGACTTTC.

The table lists this clone with a few counts. The identical CDR3 is also encoded by other nucleotide sequences in the sample. The rearrangement joins TRBV18 to TRBJ2-5; D is unclear. Germline CDR1 KGHSH, CDR2 LQKENI. CDR3 size: 12 residues. Trimming left V 2 bases short and J 5 bases short, with 6 bases between. The CDR3 DNA is TGTGCCAGCTCACCAGTTTTGGAGACCCAGTACTTC. Its translation: CASSPVLETQYF. The full variable domain, in which reference TRBV18 and TRBJ2-5 provide the parts outside the CDR3, is NAGVMQNPRHLVRRRGQEARLRCSPMKGHSHVYWYRQLPEEGLKFMVYLQKENIIDESGMPKERFSAEFPKEGPSILRIQQVVRGDSAAYFCASSPVLETQYFGPGTRLLVL.

About this clone itself: Other DNA sequences in this sample translate to the same CDR3. The chain recombines TRBV25-1 with TRBJ2-2; 10 bases fit TRBD1. The CDR3 sequence is 15 residues long. Germline CDR1 is MGHDK and CDR2 is SYGVNS. Trimming cost V 4 bases and J 4 bases; bases outside gene matches: 3. CDR3 loop: CASSARDRGTGELFF. The CDR3 region has the DNA TGTGCCAGCAGTGCCCGGGACAGGGGCACCGGGGAGCTGTTTTTT.

The genes are TRBV7-2 and TRBJ1-5; D remains unclear. Deletions cut 5 bases from V and 6 bases from J, with 8 bases between. This CDR3 has 12 residues. In germline, CDR1 is SGHTA, CDR2 FQGNSA. Here the CDR3 reads CASSISSQPQHF. DNA for the CDR3: TGTGCCAGCAGCATCTCCTCTCAGCCCCAGCATTTT.

This rearrangement joins TRBV2 to TRBJ2-5, with D unresolved. This CDR3 has 13 residues. Germline CDR1 SNHLY, CDR2 FYNNEI. Trimming left V 2 bases short and J 1 base short, with 5 bases between. CDR3 sequence reads: CASSEWSQETQYF. CDR3 bases: TGTGCCAGCAGTGAATGGAGCCAAGAGACCCAGTACTTC.

DNA for the CDR3: TGCGCCAGCAGCCAAGTCGTCCAGTTGGTGGGCGGCAATCAGCCCCAGCATTTT. Its protein product is CASSQVVQLVGGNQPQHF. This sequence joins TRBV4-1 and TRBJ1-5; no clear D. The V gene lost 1 base and the J gene lost 2 bases, with 18 bases spanning the gap. This CDR3 spans 18 amino acids. Per the germline V gene, CDR1 is MGHRA and CDR2 is YSYEKL.

V and J are TRBV29-1 and TRBJ1-1, with D hard to call. Germline V CDR1 and CDR2: SQVTM, ANQGSEA. This CDR3 is 9 amino acids long. V was clipped by 6 bases and J by 10 bases, with 9 bases between them. The CDR3 region has the DNA TGCAGCGTGGACCTCGGAGCTTTCTTT. Translation gives CSVDLGAFF.

V and J are TRBV12-5 and TRBJ2-1; TRBD2 aligns across 7 bases. V gave up 7 bases and J gave up 6 bases; unmatched junction bases: 9. CDR1 is LGHNT, CDR2 FRNRAP, per germline. The CDR3 is 14 residues long. CDR3 sequence: CASAHSGSTNEQFF. The CDR3 DNA reads as TGTGCTAGTGCCCATAGCGGGTCAACCAATGAGCAGTTCTTC.

The chain links TRBV7-2 to TRBJ2-5; 11 nucleotides match TRBD2. The CDR3 runs to 13 residues. The trim removed 8 bases at V and 5 bases at J, leaving 4 bases unmatched. Germline-derived CDR1 and CDR2 are SGHTA and FQGNSA. The CDR3 DNA reads as TGTGCCAGCCGTCGGACTAGCGGGGAGACCCAGTACTTC. As protein: CASRRTSGETQYF.

This clone was observed a single time. The V call is TRBV28, the J call TRBJ1-1; D call uncertain. From germline, CDR1 is MDHEN and CDR2 SYDVKM. The V and J ends lost 3 bases and 12 bases respectively, with 14 bases between them. CDR3 length: 12 residues. The CDR3 bases are TGTGCCAGCAGTTTGGAGCGGCGCCTCACTTTCTTT. Translation: CASSLERRLTFF.

V and J are TRBV28 and TRBJ2-7; 9 bases agree with TRBD2. CDR1 and CDR2 (germline): MDHEN, SYDVKM. Germline trimming cut 7 bases from V and 4 bases from J; bases unmatched to any gene: 11. CDR3 length: 15 residues. The CDR3 loop is CASTTFSAGGYEQYF. For the CDR3, the DNA is TGTGCCAGCACCACCTTTTCAGCGGGAGGATACGAGCAGTACTTC.

The chain employs TRBV7-3 and TRBJ2-1, with TRBD2 identical over 14 bases. From germline, CDR1 is SGHTA and CDR2 FQGTGA. The CDR3 has 18 amino acids. Trimming cost V 2 bases and J 7 bases; bases outside gene matches: 10. Here the CDR3 reads CASSLLGLAGGGGNEQFF. CDR3 bases: TGTGCCAGCAGCTTACTCGGACTAGCGGGAGGCGGTGGGAATGAGCAGTTCTTC.

Points on this clone: The same CDR3 can be traced to other DNA sequences in this sample. V and J are TRBV7-3 and TRBJ2-7; D is undetermined. The CDR3 loop spans 13 amino acids. With 5 bases removed from V and 0 bases from J, the gap between germline ends came to 8 bases. Germline CDR1 is SGHTA and CDR2 is FQGTGA. CDR3 protein: CASSPPGSYEQYF. DNA for the CDR3: TGTGCCAGCAGCCCCCCGGGCTCCTACGAGCAGTACTTC.

The chain employs TRBV11-2 and TRBJ2-5; 9 positions match TRBD1. Germline CDR1 is SGHAT and CDR2 is FQNNGV. The CDR3 loop spans 15 amino acids. The J segment lost 5 bases and the V segment lost 6 bases, leaving 10 bases of the junction unmatched. In DNA, the CDR3 is TGTGCCAGCAGGCGGACCGGGACAGGGACTGAGACCCAGTACTTC. Amino acid sequence: CASRRTGTGTETQYF. The variable domain in full, completed from reference TRBV11-2 and TRBJ2-5, reads EAGVAQSPRYKIIEKRQSVAFWCNPISGHATLYWYQQILGQGPKLLIQFQNNGVVDDSQLPKDRFSAERLKGVDSTLKIQPAKLEDSAVYLCASRRTGTGTETQYFGPGTRLLVL.